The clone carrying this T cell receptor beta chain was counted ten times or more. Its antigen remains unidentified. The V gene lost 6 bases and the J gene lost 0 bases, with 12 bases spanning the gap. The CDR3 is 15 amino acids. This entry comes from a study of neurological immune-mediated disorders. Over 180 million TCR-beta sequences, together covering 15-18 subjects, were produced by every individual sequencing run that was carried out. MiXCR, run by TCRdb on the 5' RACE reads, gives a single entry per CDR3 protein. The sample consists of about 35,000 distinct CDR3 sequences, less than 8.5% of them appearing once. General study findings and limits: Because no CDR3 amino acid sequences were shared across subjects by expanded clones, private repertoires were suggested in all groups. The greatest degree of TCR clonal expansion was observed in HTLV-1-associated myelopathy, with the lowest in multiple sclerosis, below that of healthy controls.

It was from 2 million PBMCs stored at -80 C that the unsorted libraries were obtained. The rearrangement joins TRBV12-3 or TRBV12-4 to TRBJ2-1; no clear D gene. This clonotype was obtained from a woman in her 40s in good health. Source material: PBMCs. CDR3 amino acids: CASRGGISSYNEQFF. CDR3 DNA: TGTGCCAGCAGAGGCGGCATAAGCTCCTACAATGAGCAGTTCTTC.